A single T cell receptor (beta chain) is shown here with its context. Per the germline V gene, CDR1 is SGHAT and CDR2 is FQNNGV. J gave up 5 bases and V 5 bases, and 5 bases lay outside the gene matches. This CDR3 has 13 amino acids. These data belong to a study of cytomegalovirus exposure and HLA in healthy donors. The PCR was carried out with 60 Vbeta primers and 13 Jbeta primers. Data came from immunoSEQ multiplex PCR; TCRdb stores just in-frame clones and leaves some out. The specimen's table records 20,000 to 25,000 clones. The sample comprised PBMCs. The chain is built from TRBV11-2 and TRBJ2-7, with 8 bases lining up with TRBD1. This TCR came from a male donor in good health and CMV-seropositive. CDR3 residues: CASSPDRANEQYF. In nucleotides, the CDR3 is TGTGCCAGCAGCCCGGACAGGGCGAACGAGCAGTACTTC.